These 17 T cell receptor beta chains originate from one sample sequenced in a study of cytomegalovirus exposure and HLA in healthy donors. Both 60 Vbeta primers and 13 Jbeta primers went into the PCR. Sequenced by immunoSEQ multiplex PCR; TCRdb stores in-frame clones only, minus some. The sample includes 130,000 or so clones, around 85% seen only once; the top ten take under 8.5%. Sample: PBMCs. The receptors stem from a woman aged 25 to 39 in good health and CMV-seropositive.

The chain joins TRBV14 to TRBJ2-3, with 9 positions matching TRBD2. CDR1 SGHDN and CDR2 FVKESK come from the germline V gene. V gave up 1 base and J gave up 4 bases; unmatched junction bases: 9. The CDR3 loop spans 17 amino acids. The CDR3 reads CASSQGPGLANADTQYF. The CDR3 DNA sequence: TGTGCCAGCAGCCAAGGCCCTGGACTAGCGAACGCAGATACGCAGTATTTT.

The V gene is TRBV5-1, the J gene TRBJ1-4; D gene unclear. The CDR3 is 13 amino acids. V gave up 7 bases and J gave up 8 bases, with 15 bases separating them. Germline-derived CDR1 and CDR2 are SGHRS and YFSETQ. Here the CDR3 DNA reads TGCGCCAGCCGCCCCGAGGGAAGAGAAAAACTGTTTTTT. Amino acids: CASRPEGREKLFF.

V usage is TRBV30 and J usage is TRBJ1-1; D not certain. Germline V gene lookup returns CDR1 GTSNPN and CDR2 SVGIG (reference sequence). V was clipped by 0 bases and J by 3 bases, with 11 bases between them. This CDR3 comprises 14 residues. CDR3 in amino acids: CAWSVLAGYTEAFF. The CDR3 region has the DNA TGTGCCTGGAGTGTACTAGCCGGTTACACTGAAGCTTTCTTT.

The chain couples TRBV28 to TRBJ1-2, with 8 bases that match TRBD1. This CDR3 has 16 residues. V dropped 2 bases and J dropped 7; count of bases not matched to a gene: 12. From germline, CDR1 is MDHEN and CDR2 SYDVKM. The CDR3 is CASSLQGALGDSGYTF. The DNA for the CDR3 is TGTGCCAGCAGTTTACAGGGGGCCTTGGGCGACAGTGGCTACACCTTC.

This rearrangement joins TRBV14 to TRBJ1-2; 7 bases are a match to TRBD1. Germline V lookup: CDR1 SGHDN, CDR2 FVKESK. The CDR3 has 14 amino acids. With 4 bases clipped from V and 8 bases from J, the junction kept 10 bases outside the gene matches. The CDR3 nucleotides read TGTGCCAGCAGCCTACAGGGGTTAAGTCAAGGCTACACCTTC. It is translated as CASSLQGLSQGYTF.

The chain links TRBV19 to TRBJ1-1; maybe TRBD1 (5 bases). This CDR3 is built from 13 residues. The germline gives CDR1 LNHDA, CDR2 SQIVND (reference sequence). V lost 4 bases, J lost 0 bases, and 6 bases lay in between. The chain's CDR3 is CASSNRLNTEAFF. The CDR3 bases are TGTGCCAGTAGTAACAGGCTGAACACTGAAGCTTTCTTT.

This clone came up a few times. The rearrangement uses TRBV12-2 and TRBJ1-1. TRBV12-2 is described as a pseudogene. The CDR3 runs to 22 residues. The CDR3 sequence: CASRLPHLILRKSWIGDTEAFF. CDR3 bases: TGTGCAAGTCGCTTACCGCACCTCATTCTGAGGAAATCCTGGATAGGAGACACTGAAGCTTTCTTT.

The rearrangement uses TRBV6-1 and TRBJ1-2, with 7 bases that match TRBD1. In germline, CDR1 is MNHNS, CDR2 SASEGT. V was clipped by 3 bases and J by 8 bases; unmatched bases: 12. The CDR3 runs 15 residues. The CDR3 protein is CASSDSKTGLRGYTF. CDR3 sequence (DNA): TGTGCCAGCAGTGACAGCAAGACAGGGTTGAGGGGCTACACCTTC.

The CDR3 spells CASSLGRQGRADTEAFF. The CDR3 coding sequence is TGTGCCAGCAGCTTGGGACGACAGGGGAGGGCAGACACTGAAGCTTTCTTT. J is TRBJ1-1 and V is TRBV5-4, with 8 bases that match TRBD1. The CDR3 length is 17 residues. Germline CDR1 is SGHNT and CDR2 is YYREEE (reference sequence). J was trimmed by 3 bases and V by 0 bases; bases with no gene match: 10.

V and J are TRBV5-1 and TRBJ1-3; no firm D call. This CDR3 has 16 amino acids. The germline gives CDR1 SGHRS, CDR2 YFSETQ. V was cut by 0 bases and J by 1 base, with 11 bases left in between. CDR3: CASSLGLAASGNTIYF. CDR3 DNA sequence: TGCGCCAGCAGCTTGGGACTGGCAGCTTCTGGAAACACCATATATTTT.

This chain connects TRBV5-1 to TRBJ1-1; D is uncertain. Trimming removed 4 bases from V and 7 bases from J, with 14 bases in between. In germline, CDR1 is SGHRS, CDR2 YFSETQ. CDR3 length equals 13 residues. Written as DNA, the CDR3 is TGCGCCAGCAGCCGTGGTGGAGGAGGTGAAGCTTTCTTT. Protein sequence: CASSRGGGGEAFF.

The chain carries TRBV25-1 and TRBJ2-3, with D possibly matching TRBD2 (6 bases). In germline, CDR1 is MGHDK, CDR2 SYGVNS. The germline V and J ends were trimmed by 8 bases and 2 bases, with 8 bases remaining between them. This CDR3 contains 12 residues. Here the CDR3 reads CASGGSTDTQYF. The DNA for the CDR3 is TGTGCCAGCGGGGGGTCCACAGATACGCAGTATTTT.

This CDR3 reads CASSFGRGRYNEQFF. The CDR3 coding sequence is TGTGCCAGCAGTTTTGGTCGGGGGAGATACAATGAGCAGTTCTTC. The chain recombines TRBV27 with TRBJ2-1; D might be TRBD2 (6 bases). Germline CDR1 and CDR2: MNHEY and SMNVEV (reference sequence). The ends were cut back, 3 bases at V and 4 bases at J, with 13 bases in the middle. The CDR3 length is 15 residues.

The chain employs TRBV14 and TRBJ2-1; 15 bases map to TRBD2. Trimming removed 1 base from V and 10 bases from J; junction bases left unmatched: 5. Germline V lookup: CDR1 SGHDN, CDR2 FVKESK. This CDR3 is 16 amino acids long. CDR3: CASSQGTSGRAREQFF. The CDR3, as DNA: TGTGCCAGCAGCCAAGGGACTAGCGGGAGGGCCCGGGAGCAGTTCTTC.

This chain joins TRBV6-4 and TRBJ2-3; 12 nucleotides line up with TRBD2. Looked up from germline, CDR1 is MRHNA and CDR2 is SNTAGT. V shed 4 bases, J shed 4 bases, and the junction held 0 bases outside the gene matches. This CDR3 region has 14 residues. The CDR3 loop is CASSASGGADTQYF. The CDR3 DNA is TGTGCCAGCAGTGCTAGCGGGGGGGCAGATACGCAGTATTTT.

The rearrangement uses TRBV10-3 and TRBJ1-5, with TRBD1 as a possible D gene (5 bases). CDR3 size: 15 residues. The V gene lost 6 bases and the J gene lost 3 bases, with 15 bases spanning the gap. The germline gives CDR1 ENHRY, CDR2 SYGVKD. As DNA, the CDR3 is TGTGCCATCAGCCCGACAGTCCTTGACAATCAGCCCCAGCATTTT. Encoded protein: CAISPTVLDNQPQHF.

This clone was seen once. V usage is TRBV4-1 and J usage is TRBJ2-1; 9 positions agree with TRBD2. Unmatched junction bases numbered 4, after V lost 0 bases and J lost 7 bases. Germline CDR1 is MGHRA and CDR2 is YSYEKL. The CDR3 sequence is 15 residues long. CDR3 sequence reads: CASSQEREGRNEQFF. CDR3 coding DNA: TGCGCCAGCAGCCAAGAGCGGGAGGGCCGGAATGAGCAGTTCTTC.